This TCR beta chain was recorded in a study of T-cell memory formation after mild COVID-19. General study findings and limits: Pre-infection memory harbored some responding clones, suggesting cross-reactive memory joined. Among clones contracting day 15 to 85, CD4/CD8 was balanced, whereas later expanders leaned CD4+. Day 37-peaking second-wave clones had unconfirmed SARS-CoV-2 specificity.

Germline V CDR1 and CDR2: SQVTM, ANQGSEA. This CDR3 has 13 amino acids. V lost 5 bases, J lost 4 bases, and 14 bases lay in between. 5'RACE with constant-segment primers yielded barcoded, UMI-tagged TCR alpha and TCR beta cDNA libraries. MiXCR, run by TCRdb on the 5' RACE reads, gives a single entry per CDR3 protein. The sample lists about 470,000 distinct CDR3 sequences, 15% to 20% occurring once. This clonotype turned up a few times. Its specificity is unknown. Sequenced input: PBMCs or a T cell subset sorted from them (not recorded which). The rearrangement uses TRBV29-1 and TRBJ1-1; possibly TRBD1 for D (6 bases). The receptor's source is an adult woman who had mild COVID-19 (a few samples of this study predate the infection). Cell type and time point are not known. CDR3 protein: CSVPTRGGTEAFF. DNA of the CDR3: TGCAGCGTTCCAACCAGGGGTGGCACTGAAGCTTTCTTT.